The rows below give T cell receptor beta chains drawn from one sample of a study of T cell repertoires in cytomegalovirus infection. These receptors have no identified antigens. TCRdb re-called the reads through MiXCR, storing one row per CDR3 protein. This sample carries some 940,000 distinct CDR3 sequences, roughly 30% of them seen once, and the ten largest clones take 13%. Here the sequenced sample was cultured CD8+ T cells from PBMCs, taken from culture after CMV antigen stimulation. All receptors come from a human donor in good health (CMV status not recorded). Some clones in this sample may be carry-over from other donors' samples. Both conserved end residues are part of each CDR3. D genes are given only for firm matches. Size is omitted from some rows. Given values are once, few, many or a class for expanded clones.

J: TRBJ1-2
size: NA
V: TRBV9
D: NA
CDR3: CASSVGDRPPRYGYTF
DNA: TGTGCCAGCAGCGTAGGTGACAGGCCCCCCCGCTATGGCTACACCTTC

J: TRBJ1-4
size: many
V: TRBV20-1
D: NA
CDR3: CSADISESTNEKLFF
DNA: TGCAGTGCTGACATTAGTGAGAGCACTAATGAAAAACTGTTTTTT

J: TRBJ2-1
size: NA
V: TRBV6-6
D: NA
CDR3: CASSYPTFAGPYNEQFF
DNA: TGTGCCAGCAGTTATCCGACGTTCGCGGGGCCCTACAATGAGCAGTTCTTC

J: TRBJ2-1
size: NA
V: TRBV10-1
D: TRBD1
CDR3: CASSDGTGPLGQFF
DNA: TGCGCCAGCAGTGACGGGACAGGGCCCTTGGGGCAGTTCTTC

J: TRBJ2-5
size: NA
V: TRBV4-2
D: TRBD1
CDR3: CSSSQEVGQGPQETQYF
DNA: TGTTCCAGCAGCCAAGAAGTTGGACAGGGGCCCCAAGAGACCCAGTACTTC

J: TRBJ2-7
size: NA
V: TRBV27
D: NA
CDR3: CASSFGGLQYEQYF
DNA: TGTGCCAGCAGTTTCGGGGGTCTCCAGTACGAGCAGTACTTC

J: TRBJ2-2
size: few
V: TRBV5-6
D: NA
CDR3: CASSQGTATGELFF
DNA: TGTGCCAGCAGCCAAGGAACTGCTACCGGGGAGCTGTTTTTT

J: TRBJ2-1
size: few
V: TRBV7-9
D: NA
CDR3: CAGVKTGALYNEQFF
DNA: TGTGCCGGAGTGAAGACGGGGGCCCTCTACAATGAGCAGTTCTTC

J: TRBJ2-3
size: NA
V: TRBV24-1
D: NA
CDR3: CATSDRDGTDTQYF
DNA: TGTGCCACCAGTGACCGCGACGGCACAGATACGCAGTATTTT

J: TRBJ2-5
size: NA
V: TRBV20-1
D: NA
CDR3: CSASRMGVGGETQYF
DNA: TGCAGTGCTAGCAGAATGGGCGTAGGGGGTGAGACCCAGTACTTC

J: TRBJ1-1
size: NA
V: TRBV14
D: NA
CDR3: CASSPTDLRNTEAFF
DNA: TGTGCCAGCAGCCCGACGGACCTAAGGAACACTGAAGCTTTCTTT

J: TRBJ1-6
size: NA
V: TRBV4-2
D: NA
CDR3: CASSHPADLYSPLHF
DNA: TGTGCCAGCAGCCATCCGGCAGACCTATATTCACCCCTCCACTTT

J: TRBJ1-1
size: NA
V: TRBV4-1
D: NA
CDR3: CASSQKGGGTEAFF
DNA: TGCGCCAGCAGCCAAAAGGGGGGCGGCACTGAAGCTTTCTTT

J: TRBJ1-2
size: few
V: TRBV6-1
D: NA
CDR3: CASSEDPGWSGYTF
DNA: TGTGCCAGCAGTGAAGATCCAGGGTGGAGTGGCTACACCTTC

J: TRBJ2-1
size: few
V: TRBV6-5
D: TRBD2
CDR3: CASSFKRGGPSGYDEQFF
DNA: TGTGCCAGCAGTTTCAAGCGGGGGGGACCCTCGGGTTATGATGAGCAGTTCTTC

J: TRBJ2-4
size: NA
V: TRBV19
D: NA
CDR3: CASSIKEPSIAKNIQYF
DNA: TGTGCCAGTAGTATAAAAGAGCCATCGATAGCCAAAAACATTCAGTACTTC

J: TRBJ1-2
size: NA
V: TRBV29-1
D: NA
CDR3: CSVVARVYGYTF
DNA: TGCAGCGTTGTGGCCAGGGTCTATGGCTACACCTTC

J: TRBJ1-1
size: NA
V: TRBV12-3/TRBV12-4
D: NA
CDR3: CASSLERENTEAFF
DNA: TGTGCCAGCAGTTTAGAAAGGGAGAACACTGAAGCTTTCTTT

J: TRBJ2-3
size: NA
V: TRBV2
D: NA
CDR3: CANSQGWDTDTQYF
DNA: TGTGCCAACTCCCAGGGATGGGACACAGATACGCAGTATTTT

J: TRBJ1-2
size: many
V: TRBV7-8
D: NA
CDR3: CASKNEGFGYGYTF
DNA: TGTGCCAGCAAAAACGAGGGGTTCGGCTATGGCTACACCTTC

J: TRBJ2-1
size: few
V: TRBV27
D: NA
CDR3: CSMGGCSYNEQFF
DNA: TGTTCCATGGGCGGTTGTTCCTACAATGAGCAGTTCTTC

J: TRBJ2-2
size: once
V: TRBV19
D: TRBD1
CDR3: CASSIGWDRGNTGELFF
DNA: TGTGCCAGTAGTATAGGATGGGACAGGGGGAACACCGGGGAGCTGTTTTTT

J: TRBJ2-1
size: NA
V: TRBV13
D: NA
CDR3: CASSKRKYNEQFF
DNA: TGTGCCAGCAGCAAGAGAAAATACAATGAGCAGTTCTTC

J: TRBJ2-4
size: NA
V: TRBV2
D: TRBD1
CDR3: CASSSSGQGPNIQYF
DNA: TGTGCCAGCAGTTCTTCTGGACAGGGGCCGAACATTCAGTACTTC

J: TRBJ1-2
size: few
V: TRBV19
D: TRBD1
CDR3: CATSPTGRDYGYTF
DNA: TGTGCCACCTCTCCGACAGGGAGGGACTATGGCTACACCTTC

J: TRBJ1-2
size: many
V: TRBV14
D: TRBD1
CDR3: CASRADRVGGYTF
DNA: TGTGCCAGCAGAGCGGACAGGGTGGGTGGCTACACCTTC

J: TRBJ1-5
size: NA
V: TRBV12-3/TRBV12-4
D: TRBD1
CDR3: CASRTDRERMGLDQPQHF
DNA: TGTGCCAGCAGAACGGACAGGGAGAGAATGGGGTTAGATCAGCCCCAGCATTTT

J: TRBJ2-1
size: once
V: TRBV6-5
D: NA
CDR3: CASTGVGGPYEQFF
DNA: TGTGCCAGCACCGGGGTGGGGGGGCCCTATGAGCAGTTCTTC

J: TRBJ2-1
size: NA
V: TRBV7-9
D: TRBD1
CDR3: CASTPPGTAHNEQFF
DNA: TGTGCCAGCACCCCGCCCGGGACAGCTCACAATGAGCAGTTCTTC

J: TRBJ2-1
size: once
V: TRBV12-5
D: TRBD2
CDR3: CASGFWAGEYNEQFF
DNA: TGTGCTAGTGGTTTTTGGGCGGGGGAGTACAATGAGCAGTTCTTC

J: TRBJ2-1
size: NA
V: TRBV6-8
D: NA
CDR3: CASSYRAWGASDNEQFF
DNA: TGTGCCAGCAGTTACAGGGCGTGGGGGGCCTCCGACAATGAGCAGTTCTTC

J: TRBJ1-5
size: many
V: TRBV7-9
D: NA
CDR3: CASSSGNQPQHF
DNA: TGTGCCAGCAGCTCCGGGAATCAGCCCCAGCATTTT

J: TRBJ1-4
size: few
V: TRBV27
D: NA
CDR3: CASRKGATNEKLFF
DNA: TGTGCCAGCCGAAAGGGAGCAACTAATGAAAAACTGTTTTTT

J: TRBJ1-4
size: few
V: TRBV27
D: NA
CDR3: CATISSTNEKLFF
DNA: TGTGCCACCATCAGTTCAACTAATGAAAAACTGTTTTTT

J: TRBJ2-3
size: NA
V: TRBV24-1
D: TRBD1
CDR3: CATSDAGTGELRTDTQYF
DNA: TGTGCCACCAGTGATGCCGGGACAGGGGAGTTGCGGACAGATACGCAGTATTTT

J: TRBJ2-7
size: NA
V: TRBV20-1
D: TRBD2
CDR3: CSASGGEAGGPRLSYEQYF
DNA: TGCAGTGCTTCGGGAGGGGAAGCGGGGGGCCCTAGGCTCTCCTACGAGCAGTACTTC

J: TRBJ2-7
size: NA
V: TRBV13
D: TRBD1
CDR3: CASSLEETGGYEQYF
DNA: TGTGCCAGCAGCTTAGAGGAGACAGGGGGCTACGAGCAGTACTTC

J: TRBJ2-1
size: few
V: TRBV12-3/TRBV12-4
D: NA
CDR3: CASSFFLNEQFF
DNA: TGTGCCAGCAGTTTCTTCCTCAATGAGCAGTTCTTC

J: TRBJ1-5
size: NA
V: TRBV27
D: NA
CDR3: CASSPSTGSSNQPQHF
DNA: TGTGCCAGCAGCCCTTCTACAGGGAGTAGCAATCAGCCCCAGCATTTT

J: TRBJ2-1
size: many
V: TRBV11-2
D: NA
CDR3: CASSLEGGAGRPYNEQFF
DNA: TGTGCCAGCAGCTTAGAAGGAGGTGCGGGGCGGCCGTACAATGAGCAGTTCTTC

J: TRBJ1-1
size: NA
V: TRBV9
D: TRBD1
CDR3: CASSVAGGGLNTEAFF
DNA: TGTGCCAGCAGCGTAGCAGGGGGCGGTTTGAACACTGAAGCTTTCTTT

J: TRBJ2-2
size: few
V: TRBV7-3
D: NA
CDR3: CAIGSNTGELFF
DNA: TGTGCCATCGGATCGAACACCGGGGAGCTGTTTTTT

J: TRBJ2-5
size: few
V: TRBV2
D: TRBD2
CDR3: CASSEAVAGGPQETQYF
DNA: TGTGCCAGCAGTGAAGCGGTGGCGGGGGGCCCCCAAGAGACCCAGTACTTC

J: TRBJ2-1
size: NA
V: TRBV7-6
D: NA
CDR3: CASSLAVLEQFF
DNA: TGTGCCAGCAGCTTAGCGGTACTTGAGCAGTTCTTC